Listed here are 16 T cell receptor beta chains from one sample, sequenced in a study of blood T cell repertoires in COVID-19. The protocol was immunoSEQ multiplex PCR, while the TCRdb copy is restricted to in-frame clones and leaves out a portion. The sample consists of a few hundred thousand clones, 90% of them appearing once. The sample taken for sequencing was peripheral blood. These receptors came from a woman between 35 and 50 years old with COVID-19, enrolled during active disease.

This clone was recorded once. The J gene is TRBJ1-5, the V gene TRBV6-2 or TRBV6-3; TRBD1 agrees at 9 bases. Germline V gene sequence: CDR1 MNHEY, CDR2 SVGEGT. The CDR3 extends over 14 amino acids. V gave up 6 bases and J gave up 4 bases; unmatched junction bases: 4. DNA for the CDR3: TGTGCCAGCAGCGACAGGGGGATTAATCAGCCCCAGCATTTT. Its protein product is CASSDRGINQPQHF.

This clone was detected a few times. The chain is built from TRBV6-2 or TRBV6-3 and TRBJ1-1; 7 nucleotides line up with TRBD1. Germline CDR1 MNHEY, CDR2 SVGEGT. The CDR3 loop spans 13 amino acids. The V gene end was trimmed by 2 bases and the J gene end by 5 bases; junction bases not matched to a gene: 2. CDR3 loop: CASSYRGPTEAFF. In DNA form, the CDR3 reads TGTGCCAGCAGTTACAGGGGGCCTACTGAAGCTTTCTTT.

V is TRBV7-9 and J is TRBJ1-5, with a possible D match to TRBD1 (5 bases). CDR3 length: 15 residues. The V end was cut by 2 bases, the J end by 5 bases, with 13 bases between. Germline loops: CDR1 SEHNR, CDR2 FQNEAQ (reference sequence). The CDR3 sequence: CASSLFGGGDQPQHF. The CDR3 nucleotides read TGTGCCAGCAGCTTATTCGGGGGAGGAGATCAGCCCCAGCATTTT.

This chain connects TRBV28 to TRBJ1-2; D may be TRBD1 (6 bases). Germline-derived CDR1 and CDR2 are MDHEN and SYDVKM. V dropped 6 bases and J dropped 4 bases, with 18 bases sitting between them. The CDR3 consists of 15 residues. The chain's CDR3 is CASRRTDRPPYGYTF. The CDR3 nucleotides are TGTGCCAGCAGACGAACCGACAGGCCTCCCTATGGCTACACCTTC.

V gene TRBV10-3 combines with J gene TRBJ1-2, with a possible D match to TRBD1 (5 bases). CDR3 length: 13 amino acids. Germline V gene lookup returns CDR1 ENHRY and CDR2 SYGVKD. V was shortened by 8 bases and J by 3 bases, with 13 bases between the two germline ends. CDR3 sequence reads: CAIAAGRDYGYTF. The CDR3, as DNA: TGTGCCATCGCTGCAGGGAGGGACTATGGCTACACCTTC.

The gene calls are TRBV7-9 and TRBJ1-2, with unresolved D. V was clipped by 6 bases and J by 2 bases, with 10 bases between them. Germline V gene lookup returns CDR1 SEHNR and CDR2 FQNEAQ (reference sequence). The CDR3 runs 13 residues. The CDR3 DNA sequence: TGTGCCAGCAGTTATAACGGGAACTATGGCTACACCTTC. Translating gives CASSYNGNYGYTF. Based on the CDR3 plus reference TRBV7-9 and TRBJ1-2, the full variable domain is DTGVSQNPRHKITKRGQNVTFRCDPISEHNRLYWYRQTLGQGPEFLTYFQNEAQLEKSRLLSDRFSAERPKGSFSTLEIQRTEQGDSAMYLCASSYNGNYGYTFGSGTRLTVV.

The chain has TRBV4-3 and TRBJ2-3, with 7 bases fitting TRBD2. This CDR3 has 14 amino acids. V shed 4 bases and J 2 bases; nucleotides not matched to a gene: 3. The germline gives CDR1 LGHNA, CDR2 YSLEER. CDR3 sequence: CASSRGRDTDTQYF. As DNA, the CDR3 is TGCGCCAGCAGCCGTGGGAGGGACACAGATACGCAGTATTTT.

The V call is TRBV4-3, the J call TRBJ2-5; D remains unclear. Deletions cut 4 bases from V and 2 bases from J, with 8 bases between. Germline V CDR1 and CDR2: LGHNA, YSLEER. The CDR3 sequence is 13 residues long. CDR3 coding DNA: TGCGCCAGCAGCCTTAACAGACAAGAGACCCAGTACTTC. Amino acid sequence: CASSLNRQETQYF.

This sequence joins TRBV6-1 and TRBJ1-2; TRBD1 aligns across 9 bases. Germline values: CDR1 MNHNS, CDR2 SASEGT. The CDR3 runs 16 residues. The V segment lost 0 bases and the J segment 6 bases; nucleotides outside the gene matches: 8. In nucleotides, the CDR3 is TGTGCCAGCAGTGAAGCCCGACCCGGGACAGGGAATGGCTACACCTTC. Protein: CASSEARPGTGNGYTF.

V usage is TRBV21-1 and J usage is TRBJ2-7; no check of the table's D call, TRBD1, against the DNA was made. TRBV21-1 is tagged as a pseudogene. The CDR3 runs 16 residues. DNA for the CDR3: TGTGCCAGCAGCAGATTTCGTGGAACAGGACAAGACGAGCAGTACTTC. Encoded protein: CASSRFRGTGQDEQYF.

The chain carries TRBV6-5 and TRBJ1-2; a weak D match, TRBD1 (5 bases). Looked up from germline, CDR1 is MNHEY and CDR2 is SVGAGI. This CDR3 has 14 residues. V was cut by 6 bases and J by 3 bases, with 14 bases left in between. The CDR3 spells CASRSGWGDYGYTF. Written as DNA, the CDR3 is TGTGCCAGCAGATCGGGGTGGGGGGACTATGGCTACACCTTC.

In this sample, this clone turned up once. In nucleotides, the CDR3 is TGTGCCAGCAGTTCTCCGCAGTCCCCCTACAATGAGCAGTTCTTC. As protein: CASSSPQSPYNEQFF. The chain couples TRBV27 to TRBJ2-1; D not certain. Trimming cost V 4 bases and J 2 bases, with 12 bases left between them. Per germline, CDR1 MNHEY and CDR2 SMNVEV (reference sequence). There are 15 residues in the CDR3.

The rearrangement uses TRBV11-2 and TRBJ1-2; unclear D gene. V gave up 0 bases and J gave up 6 bases, with 17 bases separating them. CDR1 and CDR2 from the germline V gene are SGHAT and FQNNGV. The CDR3 is made up of 16 amino acids. The CDR3 nucleotides are TGTGCCAGCAGCTTAGAAAGGCTCGACGGGAGGGATGGCTACACCTTC. Its protein is CASSLERLDGRDGYTF.

The chain recombines TRBV6-5 with TRBJ2-5; D remains ambiguous. Trimming cost V 6 bases and J 6 bases, with 14 bases left between them. This CDR3 is 13 amino acids long. CDR1 is MNHEY, CDR2 SVGAGI, per germline. The CDR3 spells CASRFNEEKTQYF. DNA for the CDR3: TGTGCCAGCAGGTTCAACGAGGAGAAGACCCAGTACTTC.

This chain uses TRBV11-3 with TRBJ1-1, with D unresolved. Germline values: CDR1 SGHNT, CDR2 YENEEA. CDR3 length equals 13 residues. V gave up 4 bases and J gave up 4 bases, with 10 bases separating them. The CDR3 DNA reads TGTGCCAGCAGCTACCAACGAGGCACTGAAGCTTTCTTT. Residues: CASSYQRGTEAFF.

The chain joins TRBV7-2 to TRBJ2-7; 8 bases are a match to TRBD1. The CDR3 covers 15 residues. Germline V gives CDR1 SGHTA, CDR2 FQGNSA. V lost 5 bases to trimming and J lost 0 bases; unmatched junction nucleotides: 6. CDR3 in amino acids: CASSRTGYGSYEQYF. The CDR3 region has the DNA TGTGCCAGCAGCCGGACAGGGTACGGCTCCTACGAGCAGTACTTC.